This TCR beta chain appears in the sequencing data of a study of T cells in Graves' hyperthyroidism and ophthalmopathy. A few counts support this clonotype. Being one base from a much bigger clone, this may be a read error. Amplified TCR beta CDR3 regions derived from RNA transcripts. In the first-round RT-PCR of the TCR CDR3, the HTBI primer set was used. TCRdb reprocessed the multiplex PCR reads via MiXCR and lists one record per CDR3 protein. The table has roughly 510,000 distinct CDR3 sequences, around 21% seen once. Germline loops: CDR1 MNHNS, CDR2 SASEGT. CDR3 length equals 16 residues. The genes are TRBV6-1 and TRBJ2-4, with D perhaps TRBD1 or TRBD2 (5 bases each). Sequences were obtained from blood. The TCR comes from a man aged 18 to 35 with Graves' hyperthyroidism. In nucleotides, the CDR3 is TGTGCCAGCAGTGAACCCGGGACCATCGCAGGGAACATTAAGTACTTC. This gives the protein CASSEPGTIAGNIKYF.